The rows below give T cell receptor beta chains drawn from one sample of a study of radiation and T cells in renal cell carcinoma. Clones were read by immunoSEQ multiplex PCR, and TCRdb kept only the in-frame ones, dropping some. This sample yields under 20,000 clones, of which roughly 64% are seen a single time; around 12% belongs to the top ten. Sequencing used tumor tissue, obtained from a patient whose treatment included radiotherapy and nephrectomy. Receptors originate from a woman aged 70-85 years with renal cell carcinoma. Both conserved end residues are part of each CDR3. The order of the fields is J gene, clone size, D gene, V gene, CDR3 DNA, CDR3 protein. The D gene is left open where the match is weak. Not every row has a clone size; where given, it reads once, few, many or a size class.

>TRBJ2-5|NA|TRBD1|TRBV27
TGTGCCAGCAGTTTATCCGACAGGGGGATGGAGACCCAGTACTTC
CASSLSDRGMETQYF
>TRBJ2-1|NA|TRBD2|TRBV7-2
TGTGCCAGCAGCTTAGATCTGCTAGCGGGGGCTGAGCAGTTCTTC
CASSLDLLAGAEQFF
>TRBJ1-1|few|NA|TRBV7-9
TGTGCCAGCAGCGACTGGCGGGACACTGAAGCTTTCTTT
CASSDWRDTEAFF
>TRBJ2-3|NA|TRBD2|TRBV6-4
TGTGCCAGCAGTGATAGCGGGGGGGCCACAGATACGCAGTATTTT
CASSDSGGATDTQYF
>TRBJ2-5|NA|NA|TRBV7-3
TGTGCCAGCAGCCTACAGGGAGATGATCGAGAGACCCAGTACTTC
CASSLQGDDRETQYF
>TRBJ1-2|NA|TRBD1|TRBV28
TGTGCCAGCAGGGACGACAGGGCAGCTAACTATGGCTACACCTTC
CASRDDRAANYGYTF
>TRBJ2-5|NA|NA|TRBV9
TGTGCCAGCAGCGGAGGGACTCTTGGACAAGAGACCCAGTACTTC
CASSGGTLGQETQYF
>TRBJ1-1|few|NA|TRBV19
TGTGCCAGTAGTCCCCATGGGGGGCCCACTGAAGCTTTCTTT
CASSPHGGPTEAFF
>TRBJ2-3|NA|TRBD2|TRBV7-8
TGTGCCAGCAGCTTACGTCTAGCGGGGTTGTCAGATACGCAGTATTTT
CASSLRLAGLSDTQYF
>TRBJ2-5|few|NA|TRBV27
TGTGCCAGCGGCATTTCGGGTTGGACCCAGTACTTC
CASGISGWTQYF
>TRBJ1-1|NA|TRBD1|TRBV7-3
TGTGCCAGCAGCTCAAAACAGGGGACTGAAGCTTTCTTT
CASSSKQGTEAFF
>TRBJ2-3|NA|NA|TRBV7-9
TGTGCCAGCAGCTTAGGGGGGACAGATACGCAGTATTTT
CASSLGGTDTQYF
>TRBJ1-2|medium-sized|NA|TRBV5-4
TGTGCCAGCAGCCCGGACCTCGCTCGAGGCTACACCTTC
CASSPDLARGYTF
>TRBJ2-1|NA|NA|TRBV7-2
TGTGCCAGCAGCCTCGGGATCGGACAAGCCTACAATGAGCAGTTCTTC
CASSLGIGQAYNEQFF
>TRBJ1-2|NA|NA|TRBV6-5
TGTGCCACTTACGGAGACTATGGCTACACCTTC
CATYGDYGYTF
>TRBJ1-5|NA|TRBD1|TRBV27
TGTGCCAGCAAACAGACAGGGGATAGCAATCAGCCCCAGCATTTT
CASKQTGDSNQPQHF
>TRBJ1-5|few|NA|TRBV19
TGTGCCAGTAGTATTGGACAGTATAAGGGCAATCAGCCCCAGCATTTT
CASSIGQYKGNQPQHF
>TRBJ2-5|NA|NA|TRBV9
TGTGCCAGCAGTTTAGGGCCAGGGAAAGGTGGAGAGACCCAGTACTTC
CASSLGPGKGGETQYF
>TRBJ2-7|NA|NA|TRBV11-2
TGTGCCAGCAGGCCTCCCGGGAACAGATACGAGCAGTACTTC
CASRPPGNRYEQYF
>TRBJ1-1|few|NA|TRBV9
TGTGCCAGCAGCGTAGGATCCTATGAGAACACTGAAGCTTTCTTT
CASSVGSYENTEAFF
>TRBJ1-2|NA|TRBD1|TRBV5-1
TGCGCCAGCAGCTTGGAAGGCAGGGGGCGCGGCTACACCTTC
CASSLEGRGRGYTF
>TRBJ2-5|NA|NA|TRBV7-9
TGTGCCAGCAGCTTAGACGTGACCCAGTACTTC
CASSLDVTQYF
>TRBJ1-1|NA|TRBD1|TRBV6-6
TGTGCCAGCAGTTACGGGACAGGGGGTGGGAACACTGAAGCTTTCTTT
CASSYGTGGGNTEAFF
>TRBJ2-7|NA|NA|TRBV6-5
TGTGCCAGCAGCGAGTCCAGGGGTTTACTCGAGCAGTACTTC
CASSESRGLLEQYF
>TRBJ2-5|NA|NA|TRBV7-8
TGTGCCAGCAGCTTCCGGCGAATCGGGGTCCAAGAGACCCAGTACTTC
CASSFRRIGVQETQYF
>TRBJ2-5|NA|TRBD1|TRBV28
TGTGCCAGCAGAAGTCCGGGACAGGGGGAGACCCAGTACTTC
CASRSPGQGETQYF
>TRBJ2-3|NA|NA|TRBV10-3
TGTGCCATCAGGGACACAGATACGCAGTATTTT
CAIRDTDTQYF
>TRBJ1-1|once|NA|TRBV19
TGTGCCAGTAGTATCACTCTAACAGGGAGCACTGAAGCTTTCTTT
CASSITLTGSTEAFF
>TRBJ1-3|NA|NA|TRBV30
TGTGCCTGGAGACACGGCTCTGGAAACACCATATATTTT
CAWRHGSGNTIYF
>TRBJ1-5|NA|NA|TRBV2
TGTGCCAGCAGTGAAGGTCAGCGCAATCAGCCCCAGCATTTT
CASSEGQRNQPQHF
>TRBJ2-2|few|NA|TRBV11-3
TGTGCCAGCAGCACCCGGACAGGGAGGGGAATCACCGGGGAGCTGTTTTTT
CASSTRTGRGITGELFF
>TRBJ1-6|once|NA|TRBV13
TGTGCCAGCAGCTTAGGACCACTAGGGGGGAGAGGAGGTATTTCACCCCTCCACTTT
CASSLGPLGGRGGISPLHF
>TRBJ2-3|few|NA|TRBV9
TGTGCCAGCAGCGCAGATGGGAACATTCTCACAGATACGCAGTATTTT
CASSADGNILTDTQYF
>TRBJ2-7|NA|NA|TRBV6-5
TGTGCCAGCAGTTACGTCCTACGGGGTTTGGGTGAGCAGTACTTC
CASSYVLRGLGEQYF
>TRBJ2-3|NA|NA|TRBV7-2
TGTGCCAGCAGCTTATCACAGGACTCCCGAAATACGCAGTATTTT
CASSLSQDSRNTQYF
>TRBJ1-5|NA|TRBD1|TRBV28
TGTGCCAGCCGAATGCAGGGGGGCAATCAGCCCCAGCATTTT
CASRMQGGNQPQHF
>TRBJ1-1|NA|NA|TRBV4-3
TGCGCCAGCAGCCTCGGGGGAAGCACTGAAGCTTTCTTT
CASSLGGSTEAFF
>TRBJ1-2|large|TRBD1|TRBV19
TGTGCCAGTAGTCCGGGACAGGGGGCTATCAACTATGGCTACACCTTC
CASSPGQGAINYGYTF
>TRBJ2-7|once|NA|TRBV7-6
TGTGCCAGCAGCTTAACGGACAGCCTCTACGAGCAGTACTTC
CASSLTDSLYEQYF
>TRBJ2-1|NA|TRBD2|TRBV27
TGTGCCAGCAGTTTACTAGCGGGGGGCAGCGGTAATGAGCAGTTCTTC
CASSLLAGGSGNEQFF
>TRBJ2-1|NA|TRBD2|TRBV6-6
TGTGCCAGCAGTTACTGGGGGGGGGTTGTCAATGAGCAGTTCTTC
CASSYWGGVVNEQFF
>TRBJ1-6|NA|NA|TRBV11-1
TGTGCCAGCAGCCGGACAGTGAATAATTCACCCCTCCACTTT
CASSRTVNNSPLHF
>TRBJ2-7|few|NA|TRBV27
TGTGCCAGCAGTTATGGGACCCGCTACGAGCAGTACTTC
CASSYGTRYEQYF
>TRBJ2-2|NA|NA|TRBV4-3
TGCGCCAGCAGCCAAGATTGGGCCTTGAAGAACACCGGGGAGCTGTTTTTT
CASSQDWALKNTGELFF
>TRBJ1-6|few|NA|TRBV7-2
TGTGCCAGCAGTTCAGGGAGCTCCTATAATTCACCCCTCCACTTT
CASSSGSSYNSPLHF
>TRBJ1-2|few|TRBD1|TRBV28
TGTGCCAGCAGTCCCCCGGGACAGGGTTTTGGCTACACCTTC
CASSPPGQGFGYTF
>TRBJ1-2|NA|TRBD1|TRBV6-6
TGTGCCAGCACAGGGGGCCGTGGCTACACCTTC
CASTGGRGYTF
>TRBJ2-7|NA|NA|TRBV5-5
TGTGCCAGCAGCTTGGATAGGTGGTCAGGGGAGTACGAGCAGTACTTC
CASSLDRWSGEYEQYF
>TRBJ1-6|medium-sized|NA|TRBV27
TGTGCCAGCAGTTCCCGGGGTAATTCACCCCTCCACTTT
CASSSRGNSPLHF
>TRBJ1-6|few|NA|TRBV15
TGTGCCACCAGCAGACAAGACTTCCTAGAAAGCTCCTATAATTCACCCCTCCACTTT
CATSRQDFLESSYNSPLHF
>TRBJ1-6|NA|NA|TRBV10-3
TGTGCCATCAGTGAGTCGACCGGGAGCGGTTCACCCCTCCACTTT
CAISESTGSGSPLHF
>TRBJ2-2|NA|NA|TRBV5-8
TGTGCCAGCAGCACCCGGGCAGGGTTTTACGGGGAGCTGTTTTTT
CASSTRAGFYGELFF
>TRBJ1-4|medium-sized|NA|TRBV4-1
TGCGCCAGCAGACAAAATGAGGGGCCCGAAAAACTGTTTTTT
CASRQNEGPEKLFF
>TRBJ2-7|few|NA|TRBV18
TGTGCCAGCTCCCTGGTCGCGGAGATCTCCTACGAGCAGTACTTC
CASSLVAEISYEQYF